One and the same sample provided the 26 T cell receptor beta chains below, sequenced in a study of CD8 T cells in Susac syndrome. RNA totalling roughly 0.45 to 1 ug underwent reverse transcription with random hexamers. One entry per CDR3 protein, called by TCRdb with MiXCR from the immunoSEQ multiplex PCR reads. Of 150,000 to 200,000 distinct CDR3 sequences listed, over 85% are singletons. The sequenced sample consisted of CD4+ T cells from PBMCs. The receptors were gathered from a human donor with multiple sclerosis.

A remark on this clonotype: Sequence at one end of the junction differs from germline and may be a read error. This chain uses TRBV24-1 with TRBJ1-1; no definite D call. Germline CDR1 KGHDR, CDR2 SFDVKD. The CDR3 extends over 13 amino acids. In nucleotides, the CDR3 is TGTGCCACCAGTGATGATGGGAACACTGAAGTTTTCTTT. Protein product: CATSDDGNTEVFF.

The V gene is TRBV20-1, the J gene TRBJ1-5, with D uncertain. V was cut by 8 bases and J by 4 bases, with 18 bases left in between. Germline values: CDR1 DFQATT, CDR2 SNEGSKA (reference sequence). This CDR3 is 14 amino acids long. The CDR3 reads CSSHGGLSNQPQHF. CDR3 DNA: TGCAGTTCCCACGGCGGGTTAAGTAATCAGCCCCAGCATTTT.

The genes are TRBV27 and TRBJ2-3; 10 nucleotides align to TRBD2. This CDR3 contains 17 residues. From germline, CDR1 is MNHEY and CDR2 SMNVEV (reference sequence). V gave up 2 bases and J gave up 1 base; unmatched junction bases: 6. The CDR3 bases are TGTGCCAGCAGTTTAGGAGCGGGAGGGCCAGGCACAGATACGCAGTATTTT. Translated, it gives CASSLGAGGPGTDTQYF.

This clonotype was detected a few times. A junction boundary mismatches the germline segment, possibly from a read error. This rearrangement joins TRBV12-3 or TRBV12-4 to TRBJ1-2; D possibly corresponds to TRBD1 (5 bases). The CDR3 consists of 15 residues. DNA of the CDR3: TGTGCCAGCAGACCCCGGTCCAGAGAAGGGGATGGTTACACCTTC. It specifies CASRPRSREGDGYTF.

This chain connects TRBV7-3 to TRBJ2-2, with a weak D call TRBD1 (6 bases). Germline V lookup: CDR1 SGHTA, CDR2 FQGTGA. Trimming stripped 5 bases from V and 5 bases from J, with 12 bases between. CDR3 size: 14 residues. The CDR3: CASSINRETGELFF. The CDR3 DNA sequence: TGTGCCAGCAGCATAAACAGGGAAACCGGGGAGCTGTTTTTT.

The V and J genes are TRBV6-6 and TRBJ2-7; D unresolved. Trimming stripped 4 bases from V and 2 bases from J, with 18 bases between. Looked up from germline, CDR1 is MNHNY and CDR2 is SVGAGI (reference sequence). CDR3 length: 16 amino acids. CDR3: CASSFRVQRRAYEQYF. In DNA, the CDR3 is TGTGCCAGCAGTTTCCGGGTTCAAAGGCGTGCCTACGAGCAGTACTTC.

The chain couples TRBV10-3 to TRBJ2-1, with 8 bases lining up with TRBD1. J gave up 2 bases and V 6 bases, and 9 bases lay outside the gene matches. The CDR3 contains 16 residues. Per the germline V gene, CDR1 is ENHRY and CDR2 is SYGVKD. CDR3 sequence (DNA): TGTGCCATCAGGGCTTCCGACAGGGGTGCCTACAATGAGCAGTTCTTC. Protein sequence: CAIRASDRGAYNEQFF.

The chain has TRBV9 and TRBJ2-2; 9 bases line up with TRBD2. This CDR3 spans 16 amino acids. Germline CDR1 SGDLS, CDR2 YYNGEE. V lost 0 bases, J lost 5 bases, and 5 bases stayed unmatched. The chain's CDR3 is CASSVEAGGRTGELFF. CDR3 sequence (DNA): TGTGCCAGCAGCGTAGAGGCGGGGGGGAGGACCGGGGAGCTGTTTTTT.

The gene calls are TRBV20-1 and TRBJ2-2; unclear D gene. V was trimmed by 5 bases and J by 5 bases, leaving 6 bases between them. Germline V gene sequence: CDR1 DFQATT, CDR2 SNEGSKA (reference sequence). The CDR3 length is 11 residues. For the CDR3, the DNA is TGCAGTGCTGGGCTAACCGGGGAGCTGTTTTTT. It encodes CSAGLTGELFF.

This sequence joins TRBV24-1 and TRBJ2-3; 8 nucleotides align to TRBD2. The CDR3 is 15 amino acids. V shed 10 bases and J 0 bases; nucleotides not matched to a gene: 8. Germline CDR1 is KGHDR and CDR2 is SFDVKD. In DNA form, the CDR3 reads TGTGCCACAGGCGGGGGGCCTTCGAGCACAGATACGCAGTATTTT. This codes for CATGGGPSSTDTQYF.

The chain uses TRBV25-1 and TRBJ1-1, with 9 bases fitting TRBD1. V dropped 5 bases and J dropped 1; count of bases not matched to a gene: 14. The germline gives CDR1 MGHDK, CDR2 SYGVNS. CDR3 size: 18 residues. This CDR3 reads CASSHLLPKQGANTEAFF. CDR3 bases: TGTGCCAGCAGTCACCTCCTCCCTAAACAGGGGGCGAACACTGAAGCTTTCTTT.

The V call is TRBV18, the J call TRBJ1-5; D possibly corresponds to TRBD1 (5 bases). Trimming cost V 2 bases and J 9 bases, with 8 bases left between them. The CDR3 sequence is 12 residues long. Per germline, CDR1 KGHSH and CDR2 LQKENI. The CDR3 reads CASSPNQGPQHF. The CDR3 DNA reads TGTGCCAGCTCACCAAACCAGGGGCCCCAGCATTTT.

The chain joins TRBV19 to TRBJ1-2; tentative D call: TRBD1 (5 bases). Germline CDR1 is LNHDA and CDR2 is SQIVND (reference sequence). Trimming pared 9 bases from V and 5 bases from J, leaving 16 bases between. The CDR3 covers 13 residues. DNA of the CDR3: TGTGCCAGCTTAGACAGCGATATGTATGGCTACACCTTC. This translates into CASLDSDMYGYTF. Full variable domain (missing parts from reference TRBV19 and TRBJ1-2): DGGITQSPKYLFRKEGQNVTLSCEQNLNHDAMYWYRQDPGQGLRLIYYSQIVNDFQKGDIAEGYSVSREKKESFPLTVTSAQKNPTAFYLCASLDSDMYGYTFGSGTRLTVV.

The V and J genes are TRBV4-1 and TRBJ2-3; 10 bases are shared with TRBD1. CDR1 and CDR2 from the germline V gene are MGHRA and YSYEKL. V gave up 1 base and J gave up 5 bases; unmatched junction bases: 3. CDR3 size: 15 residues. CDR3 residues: CASSQGTGGKDTQYF. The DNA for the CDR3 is TGCGCCAGCAGCCAAGGGACAGGGGGGAAAGATACGCAGTATTTT.

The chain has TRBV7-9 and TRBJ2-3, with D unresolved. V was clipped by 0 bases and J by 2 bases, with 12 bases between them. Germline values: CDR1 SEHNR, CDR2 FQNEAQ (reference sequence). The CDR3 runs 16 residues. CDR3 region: CASSLALRIYTDTQYF. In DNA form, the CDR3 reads TGTGCCAGCAGCTTAGCGTTGAGGATCTACACAGATACGCAGTATTTT.

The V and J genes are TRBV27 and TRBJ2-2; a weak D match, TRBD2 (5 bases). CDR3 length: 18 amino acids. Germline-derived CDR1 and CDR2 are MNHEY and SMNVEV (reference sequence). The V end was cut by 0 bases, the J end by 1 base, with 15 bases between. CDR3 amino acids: CASSLSSSAGLNTGELFF. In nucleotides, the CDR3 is TGTGCCAGCAGTTTATCGAGTTCGGCGGGTCTGAACACCGGGGAGCTGTTTTTT.

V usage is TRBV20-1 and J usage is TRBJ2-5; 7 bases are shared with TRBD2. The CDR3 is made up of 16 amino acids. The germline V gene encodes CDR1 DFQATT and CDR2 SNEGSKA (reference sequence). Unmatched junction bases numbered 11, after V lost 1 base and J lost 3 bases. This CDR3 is CSARAFLAGQEETQYF. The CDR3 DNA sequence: TGCAGTGCTAGAGCCTTTTTAGCGGGCCAAGAAGAGACCCAGTACTTC.

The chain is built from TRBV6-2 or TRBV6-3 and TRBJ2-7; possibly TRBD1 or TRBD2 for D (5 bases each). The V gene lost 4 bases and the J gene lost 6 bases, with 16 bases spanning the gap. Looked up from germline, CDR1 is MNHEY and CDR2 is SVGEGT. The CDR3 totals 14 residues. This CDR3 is CASSSGDHTSEQYF. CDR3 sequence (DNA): TGTGCCAGCAGTTCCGGGGACCACACATCCGAGCAGTACTTC.

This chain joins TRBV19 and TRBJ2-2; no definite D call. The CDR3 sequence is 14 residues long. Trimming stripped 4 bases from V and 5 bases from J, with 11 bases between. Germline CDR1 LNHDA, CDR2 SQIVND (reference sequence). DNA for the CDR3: TGTGCCAGTAGTACACCCACCGGAACCGGGGAGCTGTTTTTT. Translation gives CASSTPTGTGELFF.

The DNA for the CDR3 is TGTGCCAGCACTACCCTATCTGGGGCCAACGTCCTGACTTTC. As protein: CASTTLSGANVLTF. V is TRBV7-9 and J is TRBJ2-6; D is uncertain. Per germline, CDR1 SEHNR and CDR2 FQNEAQ (reference sequence). The CDR3 has 14 residues. V lost 7 bases, J lost 1 base, and 8 bases lay in between. Based on the CDR3 plus reference TRBV7-9 and TRBJ2-6, the full variable domain is DTGVSQNPRHKITKRGQNVTFRCDPISEHNRLYWYRQTLGQGPEFLTYFQNEAQLEKSRLLSDRFSAERPKGSFSTLEIQRTEQGDSAMYLCASTTLSGANVLTFGAGSRLTVL.

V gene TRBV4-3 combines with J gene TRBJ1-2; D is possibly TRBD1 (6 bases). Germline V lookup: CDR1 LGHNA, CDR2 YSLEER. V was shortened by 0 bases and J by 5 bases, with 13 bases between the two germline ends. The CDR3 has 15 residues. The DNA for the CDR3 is TGCGCCAGCAGCCAAGAACAGGGCGGGGGGTATGGCTACACCTTC. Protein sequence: CASSQEQGGGYGYTF.

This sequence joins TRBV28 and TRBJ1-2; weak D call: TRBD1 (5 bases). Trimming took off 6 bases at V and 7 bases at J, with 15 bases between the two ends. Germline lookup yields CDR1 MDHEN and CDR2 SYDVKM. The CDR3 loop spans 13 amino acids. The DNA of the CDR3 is TGTGCCAGCAGCCAGACTAGGGGCTTTGGCTACACCTTC. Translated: CASSQTRGFGYTF.

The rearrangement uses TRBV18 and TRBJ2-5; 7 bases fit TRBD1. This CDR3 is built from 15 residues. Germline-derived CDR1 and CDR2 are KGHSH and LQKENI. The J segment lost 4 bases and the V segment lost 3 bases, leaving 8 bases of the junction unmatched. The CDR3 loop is CASSPGQSGRETQYF. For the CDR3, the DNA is TGTGCCAGCTCACCGGGACAGAGTGGTAGAGAGACCCAGTACTTC.

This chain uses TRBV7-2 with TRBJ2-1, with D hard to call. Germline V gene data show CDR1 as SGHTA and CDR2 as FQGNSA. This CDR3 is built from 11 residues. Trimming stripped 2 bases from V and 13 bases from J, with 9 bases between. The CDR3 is CASSLRQLQFF. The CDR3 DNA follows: TGTGCCAGCAGCTTACGCCAACTACAGTTCTTC.

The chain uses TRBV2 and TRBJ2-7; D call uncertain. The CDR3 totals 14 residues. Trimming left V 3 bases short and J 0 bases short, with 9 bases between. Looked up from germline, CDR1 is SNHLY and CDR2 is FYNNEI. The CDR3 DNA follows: TGTGCCAGCAGTGACTGGACGACCTCCTACGAGCAGTACTTC. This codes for CASSDWTTSYEQYF.

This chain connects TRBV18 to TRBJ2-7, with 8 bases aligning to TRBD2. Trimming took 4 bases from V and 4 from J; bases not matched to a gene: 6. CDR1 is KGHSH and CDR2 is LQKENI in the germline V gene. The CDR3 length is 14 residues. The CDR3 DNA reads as TGTGCCAGCTCACTAGGAGCGGGAGAGTACGAGCAGTACTTC. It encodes CASSLGAGEYEQYF.